This is a list of T cell receptor beta chains from one sample in a study of preoperative IRX-2 immunotherapy in early breast cancer. Sequencing was performed with immunoSEQ multiplex PCR; in TCRdb, only in-frame clones are kept and a portion is missing. This table has around 3,700 clones, 65% to 70% appearing once. The sequences come from tumor tissue, collected after IRX-2 immunotherapy. The receptors shown here come from a human donor with breast cancer. CDR3s include the opening cysteine and the closing phenylalanine or tryptophan. Each record gives: D gene, J gene, V gene, clone size, CDR3 protein, CDR3 DNA. The D gene is left open where the match is weak. Clone size is shown for a subset of rows, as once, few, many or a class of expanded clone.

D gene: TRBD2; J gene: TRBJ2-3; V gene: TRBV18; clone size: -; CDR3 protein: CASSPREGRTDTQYF; CDR3 DNA: TGTGCCAGCTCACCTCGGGAGGGCCGCACAGATACGCAGTATTTT
D gene: -; J gene: TRBJ1-2; V gene: TRBV11-3; clone size: -; CDR3 protein: CASSLKYRGGRNYGYTF; CDR3 DNA: TGTGCCAGCAGCTTAAAGTATCGTGGGGGGCGGAACTATGGCTACACCTTC
D gene: TRBD1; J gene: TRBJ1-2; V gene: TRBV6-8; clone size: -; CDR3 protein: CASSQTGYGYTF; CDR3 DNA: TGTGCCAGCAGTCAGACAGGGTATGGCTACACCTTC
D gene: -; J gene: TRBJ1-4; V gene: TRBV11-3; clone size: -; CDR3 protein: CASSPGGGVEKLFF; CDR3 DNA: TGTGCCAGCAGCCCGGGGGGCGGGGTGGAAAAACTGTTTTTT
D gene: TRBD2; J gene: TRBJ2-3; V gene: TRBV15; clone size: few; CDR3 protein: CATRGGTSGRRTDTQYF; CDR3 DNA: TGTGCCACCAGGGGAGGGACTAGCGGGAGGAGAACAGATACGCAGTATTTT
D gene: TRBD1; J gene: TRBJ2-2; V gene: TRBV7-1; clone size: -; CDR3 protein: CASSLLDRANTGELFF; CDR3 DNA: TGTGCCAGCAGCTTACTGGACAGGGCGAACACCGGGGAGCTGTTTTTT
D gene: TRBD1; J gene: TRBJ1-4; V gene: TRBV19; clone size: -; CDR3 protein: CASSIDRAHEKLFF; CDR3 DNA: TGTGCCAGCTCGATCGACAGGGCGCATGAAAAACTGTTTTTT
D gene: TRBD1; J gene: TRBJ1-1; V gene: TRBV5-1; clone size: -; CDR3 protein: CASSPFGTGSGVNTEAFF; CDR3 DNA: TGCGCCAGCAGCCCCTTCGGGACAGGGAGCGGGGTGAACACTGAAGCTTTCTTT
D gene: -; J gene: TRBJ2-2; V gene: TRBV14; clone size: -; CDR3 protein: CASSRYRTNTGELFF; CDR3 DNA: TGTGCCAGCAGCCGTTACAGGACTAACACCGGGGAGCTGTTTTTT
D gene: TRBD1; J gene: TRBJ2-2; V gene: TRBV7-1; clone size: -; CDR3 protein: CASSLDQSGTGNTGELFF; CDR3 DNA: TGTGCCAGCAGCTTAGATCAGTCCGGGACAGGGAACACCGGGGAGCTGTTTTTT
D gene: TRBD2; J gene: TRBJ2-3; V gene: TRBV19; clone size: -; CDR3 protein: CASSIVPGGDTQYF; CDR3 DNA: TGTGCCAGTAGTATAGTTCCGGGAGGCGATACGCAGTATTTT
D gene: TRBD1; J gene: TRBJ2-1; V gene: TRBV7-4; clone size: -; CDR3 protein: CASSYPGQGNNNEQFF; CDR3 DNA: TGTGCCAGCAGTTACCCGGGACAGGGGAACAACAATGAGCAGTTCTTC
D gene: -; J gene: TRBJ1-4; V gene: TRBV6-8; clone size: -; CDR3 protein: CASTTSGRAKLFF; CDR3 DNA: TGTGCCAGCACTACTTCTGGGAGGGCAAAACTGTTTTTT
D gene: -; J gene: TRBJ2-5; V gene: TRBV18; clone size: -; CDR3 protein: CASSPGVETQYF; CDR3 DNA: TGTGCCAGCTCACCAGGGGTAGAGACCCAGTACTTC
D gene: TRBD2; J gene: TRBJ2-5; V gene: TRBV5-1; clone size: -; CDR3 protein: CASSLLTSGTAETQYF; CDR3 DNA: TGCGCCAGCAGCTTACTCACTAGCGGGACTGCAGAGACCCAGTACTTC
D gene: -; J gene: TRBJ2-1; V gene: TRBV5-1; clone size: -; CDR3 protein: CASSPQSVAGVSNEQFF; CDR3 DNA: TGCGCCAGCAGCCCCCAATCGGTGGCAGGGGTTTCGAATGAGCAGTTCTTC
D gene: -; J gene: TRBJ1-5; V gene: TRBV23-1; clone size: -; CDR3 protein: CASNPALGGYNQPQHF; CDR3 DNA: TGCGCCAGCAACCCAGCGTTAGGGGGTTATAATCAGCCCCAGCATTTT
D gene: -; J gene: TRBJ2-3; V gene: TRBV12-2; clone size: large; CDR3 protein: CASRSDRSTDTQYF; CDR3 DNA: TGTGCAAGTCGCTCTGACCGCAGCACAGATACGCAGTATTTT
D gene: -; J gene: TRBJ2-1; V gene: TRBV6-8; clone size: -; CDR3 protein: CASSRGLTSGNEQFF; CDR3 DNA: TGTGCCAGCAGTCGGGGACTCACGTCGGGCAATGAACAGTTCTTC
D gene: TRBD2; J gene: TRBJ2-1; V gene: TRBV6-8; clone size: -; CDR3 protein: CASSFTGTSGYNEQFF; CDR3 DNA: TGTGCCAGCAGTTTTACGGGGACTAGCGGTTACAATGAGCAGTTCTTC
D gene: -; J gene: TRBJ2-3; V gene: TRBV1; clone size: -; CDR3 protein: CASSLEGDTQYF; CDR3 DNA: TGCGCCAGCAGCCTGGAAGGCGATACGCAGTATTTT
D gene: -; J gene: TRBJ2-1; V gene: TRBV11-3; clone size: large; CDR3 protein: CASSLISAFGTHYNEQFF; CDR3 DNA: TGTGCCAGCAGCTTAATTTCTGCCTTCGGAACACATTACAATGAGCAGTTCTTC
D gene: -; J gene: TRBJ1-1; V gene: TRBV1; clone size: few; CDR3 protein: CASSQDAGMNTEAFF; CDR3 DNA: TGCGCCAGCAGCCAAGATGCAGGGATGAACACTGAAGCTTTCTTT
D gene: TRBD2; J gene: TRBJ2-1; V gene: TRBV19; clone size: few; CDR3 protein: CASSGSSGIGSRTQFF; CDR3 DNA: TGTGCCAGTAGTGGATCTAGCGGGATTGGGTCCCGAACCCAGTTCTTC
D gene: -; J gene: TRBJ2-2; V gene: TRBV6-8; clone size: medium-sized; CDR3 protein: CASSYSTGAGELFF; CDR3 DNA: TGTGCCAGCAGTTACTCAACAGGAGCCGGGGAGCTGTTTTTT
D gene: -; J gene: TRBJ1-1; V gene: TRBV10-1; clone size: -; CDR3 protein: CASSERKTEAFF; CDR3 DNA: TGCGCCAGCAGTGAGCGGAAGACTGAAGCTTTCTTT
D gene: -; J gene: TRBJ1-1; V gene: TRBV19; clone size: few; CDR3 protein: CASHGGAAGDTEAFF; CDR3 DNA: TGTGCCAGTCATGGAGGGGCCGCGGGGGACACTGAAGCTTTCTTT